The T cell receptor (beta chain) under discussion was sequenced for a study of glioma-infiltrating T cells. The germline gives CDR1 KGHSH, CDR2 LQKENI. The CDR3 is 14 amino acids. V dropped 5 bases and J dropped 6; count of bases not matched to a gene: 9. Findings and caveats of the study: Non-neoplastic patients had below-expected tissue-blood divergence, while all gliomas exceeded expectation. Tissue and blood shared very few CDR3 sequences.

Using RNA template, CDR3s of TCR alpha and beta were amplified with iRepertoire arm-PCR. Input was roughly 100-450 ng of tissue mRNA or PBMC total RNA. Via MiXCR, TCRdb re-called the multiplex PCR reads, giving one row per CDR3 protein. The repertoire holds 20,000 to 25,000 distinct CDR3 sequences, with roughly 24% as singletons. This clonotype was counted at least ten times. No antigen is known for it. The genes are TRBV18 and TRBJ1-1; TRBD1 matches at 7 bases. The sequenced material came from glioma tissue, nonneoplastic brain tissue, or PBMCs (not recorded which). This TCR was sampled from a human donor with low-grade glioma or glioblastoma, undergoing nonglioma brain surgery, or in good health (not recorded which). DNA for the CDR3: TGTGCCAGCTCAAAGGACAGGAACATCGCTGAAGCTTTCTTT. It translates to CASSKDRNIAEAFF.